This note documents a single T cell receptor (beta chain) sequence. The CDR3 sequence is 17 residues long. The data were taken from a study of shared clonotypes between healthy human individuals. Looking at the study overall: Researchers drew samples from two women and three men aged 18 to 49.

Assay used: immunoSEQ multiplex PCR; TCRdb lists only in-frame clones, some missing. The sample shows 2.5 million or so clones, around 90% of them seen only once. The J gene is TRBJ2-7, the V gene TRBV21-1; the table calls TRBD2, which could not be checked here. TRBV21-1 is tagged as a pseudogene. Sequencing used naive CD4+ T cells sorted from blood. Indicated subset: CD45RA+ positively selected. The source of this sequence is a man between 18 and 35 years old in good health. CDR3 DNA: TGTGCCAGCAGCAAAGAGCGGGAGCGGGGGGGAGTCTACGAGCAGTACTTC. Its protein product is CASSKERERGGVYEQYF.